These T cell receptor beta chains were read from a single sample in a study of shared clonotypes between healthy human individuals. Generated by immunoSEQ multiplex PCR, the TCRdb table keeps only in-frame clones and is missing some. The sample has 2 million to 2.5 million clones, more than 90% seen once. Sequences were obtained from naive CD4+ T cells sorted from blood. The origin of the receptors is a man between 18 and 29 years old in good health. CDR3s include the opening cysteine and the closing phenylalanine or tryptophan. The D gene is left open where the match is weak. Clone size is not always given. Where it is, it says once, few, many or a class for expanded clones.

>TRBJ2-1|-|TRBD2|TRBV7-7
CASSMGLAGVNEQFF
TGTGCTAGCAGCATGGGACTAGCGGGAGTCAATGAGCAGTTCTTC
>TRBJ1-4|-|-|TRBV29-1
CSVRRTTTNEKLFF
TGCAGCGTCCGTAGGACCACAACTAATGAAAAACTGTTTTTT
>TRBJ2-3|-|-|TRBV29-1
CSVEDMADTQYF
TGCAGCGTTGAAGATATGGCAGATACGCAGTATTTT
>TRBJ2-3|-|-|TRBV7-2
CASSLGGAYTDTQYF
TGTGCCAGCAGCTTAGGCGGGGCCTACACAGATACGCAGTATTTT
>TRBJ2-5|-|-|TRBV30
CAWSDRIETQYF
TGTGCCTGGAGTGACAGGATAGAGACCCAGTACTTC
>TRBJ2-5|-|TRBD1|TRBV2
CASSAGTGNRETQYF
TGTGCCAGCAGCGCCGGGACAGGGAATAGGGAGACCCAGTACTTC
>TRBJ1-1|few|-|TRBV9
CASSVGSTWSTEAFF
TGTGCCAGCAGCGTAGGGTCCACTTGGAGCACTGAAGCTTTCTTT
>TRBJ1-4|-|TRBD1|TRBV29-1
CSVGTGSNEKLFF
TGCAGCGTGGGGACAGGGTCTAATGAAAAACTGTTTTTT
>TRBJ2-5|-|-|TRBV7-9
CASSPGEVEKTQYF
TGTGCCAGCAGCCCCGGGGAGGTTGAGAAGACCCAGTACTTC
>TRBJ1-4|-|TRBD1|TRBV2
CASTMTGGHEKLFF
TGTGCCAGCACCATGACAGGGGGCCACGAAAAACTGTTTTTT
>TRBJ2-3|-|-|TRBV12-5
CASGFYTDTQYF
TGTGCTAGTGGGTTCTACACAGATACGCAGTATTTT
>TRBJ1-1|-|-|TRBV6-5
CASRKPVATEAFF
TGTGCCAGCCGAAAACCCGTGGCAACTGAAGCTTTCTTT
>TRBJ2-5|few|TRBD1|TRBV2
CASRIDRGPAETQYF
TGTGCCAGCAGGATAGACAGGGGGCCCGCAGAGACCCAGTACTTC
>TRBJ1-2|-|-|TRBV28
CASSPATEGGYTF
TGTGCCAGCAGCCCAGCGACGGAAGGTGGCTACACCTTC
>TRBJ1-2|-|-|TRBV6-6
CASTWTAGDYGYTF
TGTGCCAGCACCTGGACAGCGGGGGACTATGGCTACACCTTC
>TRBJ2-2|-|TRBD1|TRBV6-5
CASSPRQGMAGELFF
TGTGCCAGCAGCCCCAGACAGGGTATGGCCGGGGAGCTGTTTTTT
>TRBJ2-3|-|TRBD1|TRBV5-4
CASSLVTGADTQYF
TGTGCCAGCAGCTTGGTCACAGGGGCAGATACGCAGTATTTT
>TRBJ1-5|once|TRBD1|TRBV12-5
CASGRTTGNSNQPQHF
TGTGCTAGTGGTCGAACGACAGGGAATAGCAATCAGCCCCAGCATTTT
>TRBJ1-1|-|TRBD1|TRBV6-5
CASGTGVMNTEAFF
TGTGCCAGCGGAACAGGGGTGATGAACACTGAAGCTTTCTTT
>TRBJ1-5|-|-|TRBV28
CATREGGNSNQPQHF
TGTGCCACCCGGGAGGGGGGGAATAGCAATCAGCCCCAGCATTTT
>TRBJ2-1|-|-|TRBV4-2
CASSQDHLASSSYNEQFF
TGTGCCAGCAGCCAAGATCATCTAGCCTCGAGCTCCTACAATGAGCAGTTCTTC
>TRBJ2-1|-|-|TRBV10-3
CAISTVLRGGNEQFF
TGTGCCATCAGTACGGTACTGCGGGGAGGTAATGAGCAGTTCTTC
>TRBJ1-6|-|-|TRBV7-9
CASSLTGFQSPLHF
TGTGCCAGCAGCTTAACAGGGTTTCAGTCACCCCTCCACTTT
>TRBJ1-5|-|-|TRBV11-2
CASSPGGQPQHF
TGTGCCAGCAGCCCCGGCGGGCAGCCCCAGCATTTT
>TRBJ1-1|-|-|TRBV6-5
CASSYSVRTEAFF
TGTGCCAGCAGTTATTCAGTCCGGACTGAAGCTTTCTTT
>TRBJ2-7|-|-|TRBV15
CATSRGTGAYEQYF
TGTGCCACCAGCAGAGGGACCGGCGCCTACGAGCAGTACTTC
>TRBJ2-1|-|TRBD2|TRBV5-1
CASSLIAGTYNEQFF
TGCGCCAGCAGCTTAATAGCGGGAACATACAATGAGCAGTTCTTC
>TRBJ1-5|once|TRBD1|TRBV9
CASNTQGAGQPQHF
TGTGCCAGCAATACACAGGGGGCTGGTCAGCCCCAGCATTTT
>TRBJ1-6|-|TRBD1|TRBV6-5
CASRRDRNPWAPLHF
TGTGCCAGCAGGCGGGACAGAAACCCATGGGCACCCCTCCACTTT
>TRBJ1-1|-|-|TRBV10-1
CASMSDTGTAEAFF
TGCGCCAGCATGTCTGACACGGGAACCGCTGAAGCTTTCTTT
>TRBJ2-2|-|-|TRBV7-2
CASSLGTSFGELFF
TGTGCCAGCAGCTTAGGGACTTCCTTCGGGGAGCTGTTTTTT
>TRBJ1-2|-|-|TRBV5-4
CASSSGLLANYGYTF
TGTGCCAGCAGCTCTGGACTGTTAGCTAACTATGGCTACACCTTC
>TRBJ2-7|once|TRBD1|TRBV7-2
CASSSGQGAREQYF
TGTGCCAGCAGCTCAGGACAGGGGGCGCGCGAGCAGTACTTC
>TRBJ2-5|-|-|TRBV10-1
CASSDGQDGLETQYF
TGCGCCAGCAGTGACGGGCAGGATGGGCTGGAGACCCAGTACTTC
>TRBJ1-4|once|-|TRBV28
CASSLYSEKLFF
TGTGCCAGCAGTTTATATTCGGAAAAACTGTTTTTT
>TRBJ2-7|-|TRBD2|TRBV7-2
CASSFVAGTYEQYF
TGTGCCAGCAGCTTCGTAGCGGGTACCTACGAGCAGTACTTC
>TRBJ2-7|once|TRBD2|TRBV4-1
CASSQGLAGRSYEQYF
TGCGCCAGCAGCCAGGGACTAGCGGGCCGATCCTACGAGCAGTACTTC
>TRBJ2-5|-|-|TRBV2
CASNGKRTAQETQYF
TGTGCCAGCAACGGGAAGCGGACAGCGCAAGAGACCCAGTACTTC
>TRBJ2-5|-|TRBD2|TRBV5-1
CASSLVQAGEQYF
TGCGCCAGCAGCTTGGTTCAGGCGGGAGAGCAGTACTTC
>TRBJ1-2|-|TRBD1|TRBV6-5
CASSYNTGVGYGYTF
TGTGCCAGCAGTTACAATACAGGGGTGGGTTATGGCTACACCTTC
>TRBJ2-3|-|TRBD2|TRBV2
CARRESSGSVLDTQYF
TGTGCCAGACGCGAATCTAGCGGGAGTGTATTAGATACGCAGTATTTT
>TRBJ1-2|-|-|TRBV5-1
CASSFGAGSPRVDYGYTF
TGCGCCAGCAGCTTTGGGGCCGGGTCTCCTAGGGTTGACTATGGCTACACCTTC
>TRBJ2-1|-|TRBD2|TRBV10-3
CAIRNDGREFHNEQFF
TGTGCCATCAGGAATGATGGGCGGGAGTTCCACAATGAGCAGTTCTTC
>TRBJ2-7|-|TRBD1|TRBV29-1
CSVASWTGSYEQYF
TGCAGCGTTGCTTCATGGACAGGGTCCTACGAGCAGTACTTC
>TRBJ2-7|-|TRBD2|TRBV27
CAAFSHSQLAGSKLDEQYF
TGTGCCGCCTTCTCCCACTCGCAACTAGCGGGTTCTAAACTGGACGAGCAGTACTTC
>TRBJ1-5|-|-|TRBV19
CASSIMAGGSNQPQHF
TGTGCCAGTAGTATAATGGCAGGTGGCAGCAATCAGCCCCAGCATTTT
>TRBJ1-2|once|-|TRBV28
CASRTSGGNYGYTF
TGTGCCAGCAGGACCTCCGGGGGGAACTATGGCTACACCTTC